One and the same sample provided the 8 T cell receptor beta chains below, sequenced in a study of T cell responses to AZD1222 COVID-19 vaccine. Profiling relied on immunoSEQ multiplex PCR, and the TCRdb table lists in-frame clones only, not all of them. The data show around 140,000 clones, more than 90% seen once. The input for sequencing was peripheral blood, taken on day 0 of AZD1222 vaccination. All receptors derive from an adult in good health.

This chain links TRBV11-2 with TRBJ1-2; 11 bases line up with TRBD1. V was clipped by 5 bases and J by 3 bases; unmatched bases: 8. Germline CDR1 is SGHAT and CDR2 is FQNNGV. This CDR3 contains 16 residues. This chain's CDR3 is CASSPYGTGGDYGYTF. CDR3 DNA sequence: TGTGCCAGCAGCCCATACGGGACAGGGGGTGACTATGGCTACACCTTC.

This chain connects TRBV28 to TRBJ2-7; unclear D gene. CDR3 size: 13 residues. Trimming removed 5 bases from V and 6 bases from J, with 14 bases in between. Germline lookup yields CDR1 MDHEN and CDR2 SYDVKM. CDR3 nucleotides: TGTGCCAGCAGTAGGGTGGACCTGGCCGAGCAGTACTTC. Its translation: CASSRVDLAEQYF.

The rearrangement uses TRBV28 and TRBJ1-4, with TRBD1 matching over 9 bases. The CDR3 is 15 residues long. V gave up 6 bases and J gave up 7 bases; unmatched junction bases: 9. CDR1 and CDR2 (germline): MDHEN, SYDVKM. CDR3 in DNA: TGTGCCAGCAGCCCCACAGGGGGCGGGAGTGAAAAACTGTTTTTT. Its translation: CASSPTGGGSEKLFF.

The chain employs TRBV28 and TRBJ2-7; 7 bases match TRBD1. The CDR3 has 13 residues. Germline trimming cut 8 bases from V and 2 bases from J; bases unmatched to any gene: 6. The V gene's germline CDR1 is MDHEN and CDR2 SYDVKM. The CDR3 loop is CASEDRPTYEQYF. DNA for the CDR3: TGTGCCAGCGAGGACAGGCCGACCTACGAGCAGTACTTC.

The CDR3 loop reads CASGLVPPTGGTQYF. The CDR3 DNA is TGTGCTAGTGGTTTGGTGCCCCCAACAGGGGGGACCCAGTACTTC. The chain links TRBV12-5 to TRBJ2-5, with 8 bases matching TRBD1. Germline CDR1 reads LGHNT; CDR2 reads FRNRAP. The CDR3 runs 15 residues. V trimming: 0 bases; J trimming: 7 bases; junction bases outside the gene matches: 7.

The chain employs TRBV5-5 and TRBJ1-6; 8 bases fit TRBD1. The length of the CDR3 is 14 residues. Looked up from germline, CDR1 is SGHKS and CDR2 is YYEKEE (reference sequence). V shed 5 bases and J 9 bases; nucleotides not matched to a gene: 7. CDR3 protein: CASRLTGGVSPLHF. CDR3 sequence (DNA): TGTGCCAGCAGGCTAACAGGGGGAGTTTCACCCCTCCACTTT. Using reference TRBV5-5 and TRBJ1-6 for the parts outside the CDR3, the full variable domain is DAGVTQSPTHLIKTRGQQVTLRCSPISGHKSVSWYQQVLGQGPQFIFQYYEKEERGRGNFPDRFSARQFPNYSSELNVNALLLGDSALYLCASRLTGGVSPLHFGNGTRLTVT.

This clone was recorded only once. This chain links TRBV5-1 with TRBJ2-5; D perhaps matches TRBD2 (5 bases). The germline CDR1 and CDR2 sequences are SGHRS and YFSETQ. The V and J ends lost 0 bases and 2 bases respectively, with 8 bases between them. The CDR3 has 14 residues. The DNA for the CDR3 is TGCGCCAGCAGCTTGGTCTCGGGACAAGAGACCCAGTACTTC. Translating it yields CASSLVSGQETQYF.

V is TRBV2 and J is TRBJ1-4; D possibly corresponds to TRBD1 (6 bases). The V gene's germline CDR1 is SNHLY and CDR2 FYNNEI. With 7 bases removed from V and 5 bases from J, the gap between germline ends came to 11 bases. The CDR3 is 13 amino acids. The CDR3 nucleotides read TGTGCCAGCACCCCGGACAGAAATGAAAAACTGTTTTTT. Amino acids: CASTPDRNEKLFF.